Sequencing of this T cell receptor beta chain was carried out in a study of T cells in Graves' hyperthyroidism and ophthalmopathy. The CDR3 is 11 residues long. Germline lookup yields CDR1 WSHSY and CDR2 SAAADI. Points on this clonotype: Its antigen is not known. The junction departs from the called germline gene at one end, perhaps through a read error.

The source material, RNA transcripts, was used to amplify TCR beta CDR3 regions. With the HTBI primer set, the TCR CDR3 went through a first round of RT-PCR. MiXCR, run by TCRdb on the multiplex PCR reads, gives a single entry per CDR3 protein. This sample has a few hundred thousand distinct CDR3 sequences; roughly an eighth occur once, and the top ten carry more than 4.5%. Study-wide results and limits: Through a model of 13 V-J features, ophthalmopathy was separated from stable hyperthyroidism. Also found in blood were most expanded thyroid clonotypes above 0.001.

What was sequenced was blood. The origin of this receptor is a woman under 30 with Graves' hyperthyroidism. This chain uses TRBV10-2 with TRBJ2-5; D might be TRBD2 (5 bases). Here the CDR3 reads CGSGLGETQYF. In nucleotides, the CDR3 is TGCGGCAGCGGCCTTGGTGAGACCCAGTACTTC.